Sequencing of this TCR beta chain was carried out in a study of CD8+ T cells in alopecia areata. Whole-study findings and limits: The study found TCR sharing across patients less clear than in mice, possibly for HLA reasons. Lesional scalp displayed greater clonality than normal scalp, most notably in alopecia totalis/universalis. Normal skin's resident alphabeta T cells are also sequenced in scalp samples.

After isolation, RNA underwent reverse transcription to generate cDNA as the sequencing template. Profiled with immunoSEQ multiplex PCR; TCRdb holds only in-frame clones, not every one. The repertoire has about 200,000 clones, roughly three fifths of them found once; the top ten carry nearly 5%. Concerning this clone: Its antigen remains unknown.

Trimming left V 7 bases short and J 0 bases short, with 12 bases between. Looked up from germline, CDR1 is SEHNR and CDR2 is FQNEAQ (reference sequence). The CDR3 is 14 amino acids. Source material: CD8+ T cells sorted from blood. This clonotype originated in a human donor in good health. V is TRBV7-9 and J is TRBJ1-2, with D maybe TRBD1 (6 bases). The CDR3 reads CASTTTGPNYGYTF. In DNA form, the CDR3 reads TGTGCCAGCACCACGACAGGACCTAACTATGGCTACACCTTC.